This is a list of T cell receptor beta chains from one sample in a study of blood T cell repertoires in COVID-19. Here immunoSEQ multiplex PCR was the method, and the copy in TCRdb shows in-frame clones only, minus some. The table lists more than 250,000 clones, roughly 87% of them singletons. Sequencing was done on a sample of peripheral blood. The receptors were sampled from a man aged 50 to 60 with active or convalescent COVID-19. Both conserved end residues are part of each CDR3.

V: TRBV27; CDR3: CASSATQVTDTQYF
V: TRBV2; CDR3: CASSEALRLAGRSYEQYF
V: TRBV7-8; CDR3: CASSSGLGPPLHF
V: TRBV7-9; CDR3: CASSDRGGNSPLHF
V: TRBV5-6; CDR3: CASSSLGGYDQPQHF
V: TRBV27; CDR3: CASSVGTGGNEQFF
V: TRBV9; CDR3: CASSAGGLPPETQYF
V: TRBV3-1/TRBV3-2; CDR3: CASSQDGGTGNQPQHF
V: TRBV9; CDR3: CASSVGGSSTYEQYF
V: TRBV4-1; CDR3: CASSPRGTGFSGANVLTF
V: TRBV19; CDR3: CASRASQTGTGVTGELFF
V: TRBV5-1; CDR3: CASSSTGNTQETQYF
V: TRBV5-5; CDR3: CASSWGQPNYGYTF
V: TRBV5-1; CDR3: CASSLEPRAREQYF
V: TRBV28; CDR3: CASSLIRLAGAGELFF
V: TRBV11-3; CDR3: CASSPRSLDRGIQNSPLHF
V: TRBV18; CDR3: CASSRQGAPGGEKLFF
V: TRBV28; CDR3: CASRPTGTADLYGYTF
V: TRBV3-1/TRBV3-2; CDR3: CASSQGPTSGSSTDTQYF
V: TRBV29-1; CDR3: CSVAQGAPETQYF
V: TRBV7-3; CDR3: CASSPLAGPSTDTQYF
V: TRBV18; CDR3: CASSPLAPANTGELFF
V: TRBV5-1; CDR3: CASSPGQGLANYGYTF
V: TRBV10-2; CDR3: CASRRDRRDEQYF
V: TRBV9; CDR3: CASSPQILGSYNEQFF
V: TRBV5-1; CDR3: CASSLIQGDQETQYF
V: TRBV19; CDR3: CASSRGRAAGYGYTF
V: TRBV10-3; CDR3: CAISRDRDTEQYF
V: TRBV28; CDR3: CASSPPYYEQYF
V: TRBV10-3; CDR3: CAIRQIYEQYF
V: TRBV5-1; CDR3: CASSSLLSHEQYF
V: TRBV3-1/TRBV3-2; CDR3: CASSQEGLNKYLF